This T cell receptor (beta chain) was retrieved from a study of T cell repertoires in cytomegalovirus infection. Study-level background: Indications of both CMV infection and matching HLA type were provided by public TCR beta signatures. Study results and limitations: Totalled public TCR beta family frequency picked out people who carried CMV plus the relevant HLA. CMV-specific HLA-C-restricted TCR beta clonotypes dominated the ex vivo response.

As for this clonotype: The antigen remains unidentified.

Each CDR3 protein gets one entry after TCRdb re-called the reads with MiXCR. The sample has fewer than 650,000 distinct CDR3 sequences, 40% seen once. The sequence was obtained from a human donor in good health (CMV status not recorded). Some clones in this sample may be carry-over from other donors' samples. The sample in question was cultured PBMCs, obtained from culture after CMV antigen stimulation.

As DNA, the CDR3 is TGTGCCAGCACCCTAGGGGGGCCACACCGTAGCCGAGAGACCCAGTACTTC. As protein: CASTLGGPHRSRETQYF. This chain links TRBV11-2 with TRBJ2-5, with D possibly being TRBD1 or TRBD2 (6 bases each). The germline gives CDR1 SGHAT, CDR2 FQNNGV. Deletions cut 7 bases from V and 4 bases from J, with 25 bases between. The CDR3 consists of 17 residues.